This T cell receptor beta chain was identified during a study of multiple sclerosis patients with progressive multifocal leukoencephalopathy. A remark on this clone: The target antigen is unknown.

As for time point: before natalizumab initiation. T0 blood was collected before the first natalizumab infusion. Study outcomes and limitations: Before and during natalizumab, the clones expanded at PML already existed. Findings may reflect JC virus infection or just general immunocompromise.

The repertoire was sequenced with immunoSEQ multiplex PCR; TCRdb's copy has only in-frame clones and lacks some. This sample carries 25,000 to 35,000 clones, 90% to 95% of them seen once, and the ten largest clones take more than 1.5%. Sequenced: PBMCs. The origin of this receptor is a man aged 30-40 years with multiple sclerosis.

Here the CDR3 reads CASSVSGEETQYF. CDR3 nucleotide sequence: TGTGCCAGCAGCGTTTCGGGGGAGGAGACCCAGTACTTC. This sequence joins TRBV9 and TRBJ2-5; weak D call: TRBD2 (6 bases). CDR3 size: 13 residues. The ends were cut back, 2 bases at V and 5 bases at J, with 10 bases in the middle. In germline, CDR1 is SGDLS, CDR2 YYNGEE.